This T cell receptor beta chain is drawn from a study of blood T cell repertoires in COVID-19. Study as a whole: Samples representing acute and convalescent COVID-19 were sourced from the United States, Italy and Spain.

As handled by the study authors: Estimates of nucleated cell counts were drawn from the amplification of reference gene primers. The method was immunoSEQ multiplex PCR; TCRdb's version includes in-frame clones alone and lacks a portion of them. V and J calls plus clone size are reproduced from that table; the DNA served to infer D and trimming. The sample lists roughly 410,000 clones; about 89% were seen once. CDR1 is MNHEY, CDR2 SMNVEV, per germline (reference sequence). The length of the CDR3 is 13 residues. V lost 8 bases, J lost 4 bases, and 7 bases stayed unmatched. This TCR derives from a man between 35 and 55 years old with acute or convalescent COVID-19. The sequenced sample was peripheral blood. The J gene is TRBJ1-2, the V gene TRBV27, with 7 bases lining up with TRBD1. CDR3 nucleotides: TGTGCCAGCGGTGACAGGGTCACCTATGGCTACACCTTC. This codes for CASGDRVTYGYTF.